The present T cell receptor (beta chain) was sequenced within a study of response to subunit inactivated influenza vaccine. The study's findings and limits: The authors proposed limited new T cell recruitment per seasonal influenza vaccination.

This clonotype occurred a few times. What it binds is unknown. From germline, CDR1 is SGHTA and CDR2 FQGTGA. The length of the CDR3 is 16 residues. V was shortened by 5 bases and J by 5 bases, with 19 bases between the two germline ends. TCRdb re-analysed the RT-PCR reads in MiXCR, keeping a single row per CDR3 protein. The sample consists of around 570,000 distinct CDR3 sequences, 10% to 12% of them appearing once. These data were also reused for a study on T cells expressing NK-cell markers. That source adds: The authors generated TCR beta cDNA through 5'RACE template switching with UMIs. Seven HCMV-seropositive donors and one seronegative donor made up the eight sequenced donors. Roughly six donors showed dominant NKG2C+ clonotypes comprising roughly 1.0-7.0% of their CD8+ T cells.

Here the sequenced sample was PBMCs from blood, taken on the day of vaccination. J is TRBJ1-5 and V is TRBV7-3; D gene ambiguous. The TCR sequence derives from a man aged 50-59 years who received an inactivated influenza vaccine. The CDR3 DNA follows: TGTGCCAGCAGCCCCAACCTTAACGGGCACGATCAGCCCCAGCATTTT. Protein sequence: CASSPNLNGHDQPQHF.